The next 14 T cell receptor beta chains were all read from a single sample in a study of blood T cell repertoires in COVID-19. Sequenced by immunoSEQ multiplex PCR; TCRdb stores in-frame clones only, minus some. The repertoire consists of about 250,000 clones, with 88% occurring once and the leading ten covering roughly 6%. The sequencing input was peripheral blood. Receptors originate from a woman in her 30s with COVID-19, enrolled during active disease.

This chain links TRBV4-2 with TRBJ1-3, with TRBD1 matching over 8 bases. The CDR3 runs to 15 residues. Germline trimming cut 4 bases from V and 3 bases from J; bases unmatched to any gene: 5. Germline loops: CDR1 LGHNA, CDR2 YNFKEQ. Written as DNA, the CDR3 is TGTGCCAGCAGCCGAGAGACAGGGGTTGGAAACACCATATATTTT. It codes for CASSRETGVGNTIYF.

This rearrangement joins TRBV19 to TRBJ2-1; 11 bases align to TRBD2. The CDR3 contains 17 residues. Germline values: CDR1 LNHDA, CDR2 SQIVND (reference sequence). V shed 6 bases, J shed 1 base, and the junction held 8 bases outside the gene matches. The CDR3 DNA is TGTGCCAGTAGCCTTAGACTAGCGGGACTTTCCTACAATGAGCAGTTCTTC. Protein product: CASSLRLAGLSYNEQFF. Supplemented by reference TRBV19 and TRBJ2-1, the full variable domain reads DGGITQSPKYLFRKEGQNVTLSCEQNLNHDAMYWYRQDPGQGLRLIYYSQIVNDFQKGDIAEGYSVSREKKESFPLTVTSAQKNPTAFYLCASSLRLAGLSYNEQFFGPGTRLTVL.

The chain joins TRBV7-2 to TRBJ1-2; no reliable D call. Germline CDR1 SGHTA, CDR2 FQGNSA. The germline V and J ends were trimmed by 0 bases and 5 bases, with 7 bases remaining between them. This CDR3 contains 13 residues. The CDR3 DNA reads TGTGCCAGCAGCTTAGCTGGCCAGTATGGCTACACCTTC. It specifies CASSLAGQYGYTF.

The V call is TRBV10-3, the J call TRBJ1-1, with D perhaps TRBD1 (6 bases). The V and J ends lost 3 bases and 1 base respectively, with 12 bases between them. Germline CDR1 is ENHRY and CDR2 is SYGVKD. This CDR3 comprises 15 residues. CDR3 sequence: CAISDKGRGNTEAFF. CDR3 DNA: TGTGCCATCAGTGATAAGGGCAGGGGGAACACTGAAGCTTTCTTT.

The CDR3 coding sequence is TGCAGCGTTGGGGGCGGGAGGGACACGCAAACAGATACGCAGTATTTT. Translated, it gives CSVGGGRDTQTDTQYF. V usage is TRBV29-1 and J usage is TRBJ2-3; 9 bases are shared with TRBD2. V lost 4 bases, J lost 3 bases, and 11 bases stayed unmatched. The CDR3 is made up of 16 amino acids. CDR1 SQVTM and CDR2 ANQGSEA come from the germline V gene.

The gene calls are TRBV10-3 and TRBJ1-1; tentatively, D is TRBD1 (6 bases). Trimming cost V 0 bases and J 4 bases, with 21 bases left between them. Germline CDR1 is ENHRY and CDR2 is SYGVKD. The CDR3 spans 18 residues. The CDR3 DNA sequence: TGTGCCATCAGTGAGTCTCTGGTGAAGGCAGGGGTTGGCACTGAAGCTTTCTTT. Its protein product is CAISESLVKAGVGTEAFF.

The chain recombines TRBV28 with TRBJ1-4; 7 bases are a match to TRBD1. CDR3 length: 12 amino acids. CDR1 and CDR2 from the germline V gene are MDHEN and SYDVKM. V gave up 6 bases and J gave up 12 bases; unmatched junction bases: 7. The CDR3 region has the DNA TGTGCCAGCAGGGCCTCCGACAGGGAACTGTTTTTT. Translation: CASRASDRELFF.

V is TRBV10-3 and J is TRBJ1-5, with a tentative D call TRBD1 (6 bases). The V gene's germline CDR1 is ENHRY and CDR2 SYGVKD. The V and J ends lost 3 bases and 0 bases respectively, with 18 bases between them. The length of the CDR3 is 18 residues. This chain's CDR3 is CAISDPLDSLDSNQPQHF. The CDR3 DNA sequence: TGTGCCATCAGTGACCCTTTGGACAGCCTCGATAGCAATCAGCCCCAGCATTTT.

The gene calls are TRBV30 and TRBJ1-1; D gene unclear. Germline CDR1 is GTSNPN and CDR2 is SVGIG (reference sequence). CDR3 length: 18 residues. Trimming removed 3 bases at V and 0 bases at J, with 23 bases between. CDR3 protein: CAWSPPLTRKWLNTEAFF. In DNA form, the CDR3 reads TGTGCCTGGAGCCCTCCTTTAACCAGGAAGTGGCTGAACACTGAAGCTTTCTTT.

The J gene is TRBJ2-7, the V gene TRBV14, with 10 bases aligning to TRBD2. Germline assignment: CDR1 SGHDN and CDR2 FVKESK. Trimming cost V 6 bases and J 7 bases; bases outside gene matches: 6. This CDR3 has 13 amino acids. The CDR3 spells CASSLAGVGEQYV. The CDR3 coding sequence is TGTGCCAGCAGTCTAGCGGGAGTGGGGGAGCAGTACGTC.

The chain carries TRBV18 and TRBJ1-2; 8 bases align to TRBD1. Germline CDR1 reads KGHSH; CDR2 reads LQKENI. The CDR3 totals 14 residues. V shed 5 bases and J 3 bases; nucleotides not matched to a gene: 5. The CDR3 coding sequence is TGTGCCAGCTCATCGACAGGGGAGCACTATGGCTACACCTTC. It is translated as CASSSTGEHYGYTF.

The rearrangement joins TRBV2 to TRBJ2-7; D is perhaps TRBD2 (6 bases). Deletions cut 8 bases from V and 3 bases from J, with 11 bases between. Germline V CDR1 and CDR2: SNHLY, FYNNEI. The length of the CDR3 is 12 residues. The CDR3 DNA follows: TGTGCCAGCTCAGGGACTGGCTACGAGCAGTACTTC. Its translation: CASSGTGYEQYF.

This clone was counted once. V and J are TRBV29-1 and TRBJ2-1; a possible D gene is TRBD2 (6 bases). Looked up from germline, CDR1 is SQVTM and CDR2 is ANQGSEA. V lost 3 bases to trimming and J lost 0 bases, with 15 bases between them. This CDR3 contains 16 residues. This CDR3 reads CSVESSWDSSYNEQFF. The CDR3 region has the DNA TGCAGCGTTGAGTCCTCCTGGGACTCCTCCTACAATGAGCAGTTCTTC.

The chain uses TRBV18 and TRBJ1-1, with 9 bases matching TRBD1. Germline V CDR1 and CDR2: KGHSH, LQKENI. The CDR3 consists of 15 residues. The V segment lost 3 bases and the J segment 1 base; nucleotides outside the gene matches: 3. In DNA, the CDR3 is TGTGCCAGCTCACCTTCACAGGGGGCGAACACTGAAGCTTTCTTT. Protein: CASSPSQGANTEAFF.